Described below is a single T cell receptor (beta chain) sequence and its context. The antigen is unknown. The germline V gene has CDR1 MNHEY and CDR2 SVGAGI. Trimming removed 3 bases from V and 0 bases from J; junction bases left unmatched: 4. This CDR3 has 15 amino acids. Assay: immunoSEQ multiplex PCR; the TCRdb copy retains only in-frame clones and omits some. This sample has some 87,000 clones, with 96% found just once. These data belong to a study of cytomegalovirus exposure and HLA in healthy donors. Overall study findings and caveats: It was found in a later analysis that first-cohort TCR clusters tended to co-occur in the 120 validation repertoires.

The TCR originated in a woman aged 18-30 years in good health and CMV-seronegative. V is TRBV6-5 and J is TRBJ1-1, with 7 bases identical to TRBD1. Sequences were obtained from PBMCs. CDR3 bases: TGTGCCAGCAGTTATCCGGGACAGATGAACACTGAAGCTTTCTTT. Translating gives CASSYPGQMNTEAFF.